This is a list of T cell receptor beta chains from one sample in a study of PD-1 blockade in classical Hodgkin lymphoma. Sequencing used immunoSEQ multiplex PCR; TCRdb keeps in-frame clones, though not all of them. The data show approximately 44,000 clones, with 60% to 70% seen just once and around 3.1% held by the top ten. The sample was peripheral blood mononuclear cells (PBMCs), taken before the fourth cycle of nivolumab. The source of these receptors is a human donor with classical Hodgkin lymphoma. CDR3s include the opening cysteine and the closing phenylalanine or tryptophan. D genes are given only for firm matches. Clone sizes are given selectively: once, few, many, or a class where the clone is expanded.

>TRBJ1-1|.|many|TRBV19
TGTGCCAGTAGTATAGATCGGACAGCTTCGCGAGCTTTCTTT
CASSIDRTASRAFF
>TRBJ1-2|.|.|TRBV2
TGTGCCAGCAGTGTTGGAACCAAAAACTATGGCTACACCTTC
CASSVGTKNYGYTF
>TRBJ2-7|TRBD2|.|TRBV7-3
TGTGCCAGCAGCTTAATGAGCGGGAGCTCCTACGAGCAGTACTTC
CASSLMSGSSYEQYF
>TRBJ1-2|TRBD1|.|TRBV28
TGTGCCAGCAGTTTATGGTGGGACAGTAAAAGCTATGGCTACACCTTC
CASSLWWDSKSYGYTF
>TRBJ1-1|.|.|TRBV7-8
TGTGCCAGCAGCTCGTCGGGACGGAGGAGGACTGAAGCTTTCTTT
CASSSSGRRRTEAFF
>TRBJ2-5|.|.|TRBV18
TGTGCCAGCTCACCAGGTGTGGGGGGTGAAGAGACCCAGTACTTC
CASSPGVGGEETQYF
>TRBJ2-5|TRBD2|.|TRBV4-3
TGCGCCAGCAGCCAAGAGGGGGCTAGCGGGGGGCTCCGACAAGAGACCCAGTACTTC
CASSQEGASGGLRQETQYF
>TRBJ2-1|TRBD2|.|TRBV19
TGTGCCAGTAGTCCGGCGGGGGTCCACTACAATGAGCAGTTCTTC
CASSPAGVHYNEQFF
>TRBJ1-5|TRBD1|.|TRBV6-6
TGTGCCAGCAGTTACGGACAGGTAGGGAACAATCAGCCCCAGCATTTT
CASSYGQVGNNQPQHF
>TRBJ1-3|.|.|TRBV7-9
TGTGCCAGCAGCTTTCCCCATGGGGACAACGCCTTAGGAAACACCATATATTTT
CASSFPHGDNALGNTIYF
>TRBJ2-7|.|.|TRBV28
TGTGCCAGCAGTTCTCCCGGTGCCGGAGGGCACGAGCAGTACTTC
CASSSPGAGGHEQYF
>TRBJ2-7|TRBD2|few|TRBV6-5
TGTGCCAGCAGTAAACTAGCGGGAGCCTACGAGCAGTACTTC
CASSKLAGAYEQYF
>TRBJ2-3|.|.|TRBV5-4
TGTGCCAGCAGCTTGAACAGTAAGGCAGATACGCAGTATTTT
CASSLNSKADTQYF
>TRBJ2-7|TRBD1|.|TRBV28
TGTGCCAGCAGTTCCCCCGGGACAGGATTCCTCTACGAGCAGTACTTC
CASSSPGTGFLYEQYF
>TRBJ1-1|.|few|TRBV5-1
TGCGCCAGCAGCTTGGGACAGGTTGGCTTGTCGAACACTGAAGCTTTCTTT
CASSLGQVGLSNTEAFF
>TRBJ2-3|.|.|TRBV19
TGTGCCAGTAGTATAGGGGACACAGCAGATACGCAGTATTTT
CASSIGDTADTQYF
>TRBJ2-2|.|few|TRBV5-4
TGTGCCAGCAGCTTACAGGGTGCGAACACCGGGGAGCTGTTTTTT
CASSLQGANTGELFF
>TRBJ1-1|TRBD1|.|TRBV6-6
TGTGCCAGCAGTTATGGGACAGGGGAAAACACTGAAGCTTTCTTT
CASSYGTGENTEAFF